This T cell receptor (beta chain) derives from a study of immune evolution from preneoplasia to lung adenocarcinoma. Overall study findings and caveats: Clonality was highest in normal lung, lower in later-stage lesions apparently. Compared with EGFR-mutant or double wild-type lesions, KRAS-mutant nodules were more clonal.

Trimming shortened V by 1 base and J by 0 bases, and 10 bases separated the two germline ends. From germline, CDR1 is SEHNR and CDR2 FQNEAQ (reference sequence). The CDR3 loop spans 17 amino acids. Two lung cancer pathologists independently confirmed each histologic diagnosis. Worth noting for this clone: Its target is not known.

TCRdb keeps only in-frame clones here, not all; method: immunoSEQ multiplex PCR. The table lists 8,000 to 8,500 clones, 82% of them singletons. The V and J genes are TRBV7-9 and TRBJ2-6; D is perhaps TRBD1 or TRBD2 (5 bases each). This receptor was identified in a person aged 70 to 80 with lung adenocarcinoma. The material sequenced was FFPE minimally invasive lung adenocarcinoma tissue. CDR3 region: CASSLGGVDSGANVLTF. The CDR3 region has the DNA TGTGCCAGCAGCTTAGGAGGGGTCGACTCTGGGGCCAACGTCCTGACTTTC.